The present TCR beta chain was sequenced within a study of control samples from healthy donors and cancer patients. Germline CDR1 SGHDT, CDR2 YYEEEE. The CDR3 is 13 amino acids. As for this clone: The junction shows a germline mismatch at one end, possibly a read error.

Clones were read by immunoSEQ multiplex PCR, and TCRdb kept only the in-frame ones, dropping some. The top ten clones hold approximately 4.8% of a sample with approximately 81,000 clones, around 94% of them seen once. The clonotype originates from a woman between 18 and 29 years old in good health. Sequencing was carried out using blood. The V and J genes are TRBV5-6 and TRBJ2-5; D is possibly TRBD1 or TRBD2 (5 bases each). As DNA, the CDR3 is TGTGCCAGCACCTTGAGGGGATCAGAGACCCAGTACTTC. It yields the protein CASTLRGSETQYF.